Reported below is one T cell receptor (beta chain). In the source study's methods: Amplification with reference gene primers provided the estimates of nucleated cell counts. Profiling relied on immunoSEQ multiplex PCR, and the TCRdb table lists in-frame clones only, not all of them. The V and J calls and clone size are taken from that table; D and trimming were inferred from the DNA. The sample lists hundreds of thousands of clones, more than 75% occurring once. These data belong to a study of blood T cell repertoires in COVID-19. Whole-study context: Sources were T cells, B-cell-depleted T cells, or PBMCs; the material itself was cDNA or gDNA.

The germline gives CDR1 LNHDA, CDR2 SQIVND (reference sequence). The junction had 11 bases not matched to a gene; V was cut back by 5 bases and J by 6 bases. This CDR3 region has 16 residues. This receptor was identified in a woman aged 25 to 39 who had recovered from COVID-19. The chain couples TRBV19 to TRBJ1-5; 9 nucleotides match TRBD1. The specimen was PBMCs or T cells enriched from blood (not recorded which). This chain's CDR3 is CASSFPGTGFGQPQHF. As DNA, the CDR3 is TGTGCCAGTAGTTTCCCCGGGACAGGGTTCGGTCAGCCCCAGCATTTT. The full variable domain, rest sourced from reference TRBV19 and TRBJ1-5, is DGGITQSPKYLFRKEGQNVTLSCEQNLNHDAMYWYRQDPGQGLRLIYYSQIVNDFQKGDIAEGYSVSREKKESFPLTVTSAQKNPTAFYLCASSFPGTGFGQPQHFGDGTRLSIL.